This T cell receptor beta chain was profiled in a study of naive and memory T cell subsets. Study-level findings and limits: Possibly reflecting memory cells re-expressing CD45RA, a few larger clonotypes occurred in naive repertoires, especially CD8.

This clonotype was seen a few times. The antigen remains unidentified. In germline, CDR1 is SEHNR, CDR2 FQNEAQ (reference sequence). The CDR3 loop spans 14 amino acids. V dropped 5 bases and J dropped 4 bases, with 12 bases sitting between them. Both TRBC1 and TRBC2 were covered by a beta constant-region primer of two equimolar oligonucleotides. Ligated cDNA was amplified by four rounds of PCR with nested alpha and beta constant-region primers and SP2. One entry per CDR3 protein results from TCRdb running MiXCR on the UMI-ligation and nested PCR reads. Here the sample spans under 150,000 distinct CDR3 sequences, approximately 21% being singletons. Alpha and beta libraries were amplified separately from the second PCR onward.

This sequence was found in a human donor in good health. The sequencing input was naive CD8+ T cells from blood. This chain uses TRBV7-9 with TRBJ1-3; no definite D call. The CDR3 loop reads CASSPSERGNTIYF. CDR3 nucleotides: TGTGCCAGCAGCCCCTCCGAGAGGGGAAACACCATATATTTT.